Reported below is one TCR beta chain. Its antigen is still unknown. Time point reported: week 11, during vaccination. The study gave 300 ug of mutant IDH1 20-mer peptide per vaccine dose, with topical imiquimod. Donors had new WHO grade 3 or 4 IDH1-mutant, ATRX-lost astrocytomas. The CDR3 consists of 16 residues. Trimming left V 0 bases short and J 1 base short, with 13 bases between. CDR1 is SGDLS and CDR2 is YYNGEE in the germline V gene. These data are taken from a study of a mutant IDH1 vaccine in newly diagnosed glioma. Study overall: Those enrolled had earlier been treated with radiotherapy, temozolomide, or both, mostly both. The study, taken as a whole, reports: Pseudoprogression showed no apparent link to changes in top peripheral T cell clonotypes. Patients showed vaccine-induced immune responses at a rate of roughly 93%.

Generated by immunoSEQ multiplex PCR, the TCRdb table keeps only in-frame clones and is missing some. The table has about 30,000 clones, 90% seen once. The rearrangement uses TRBV9 and TRBJ2-5; the D gene is possibly TRBD1 (5 bases). This sequence originates from a man younger than 35 with glioma. Material: PBMCs, obtained from a glioma patient whose treatment included an IDH1 peptide vaccine. The CDR3 sequence is CASSVGQGPGQETQYF. The CDR3, as DNA: TGTGCCAGCAGCGTAGGGCAGGGTCCTGGCCAAGAGACCCAGTACTTC.